Listed below are T cell receptor beta chains from one sample, sequenced in a study of blood T cell repertoires in COVID-19. Clones were sequenced by immunoSEQ multiplex PCR, and TCRdb holds only the in-frame ones, with some missing. The sample consists of under 65,000 clones, 91% of them appearing once. What was sequenced was peripheral blood. These receptors were collected from a human donor in a cohort sampled during active COVID-19. The CDR3 runs from the conserved cysteine through the conserved F or W.

v_gene: TRBV13
j_gene: TRBJ1-1
CDR3aa: CASSSRQGGGTEAFF

v_gene: TRBV11-2
j_gene: TRBJ1-5
CDR3aa: CASSPGQAQPQHF

v_gene: TRBV28
j_gene: TRBJ1-1
CDR3aa: CASSPPGTGITEAFF

v_gene: TRBV9
j_gene: TRBJ1-3
CDR3aa: CASSGRTGGGNTIYF

v_gene: TRBV3-1/TRBV3-2
j_gene: TRBJ1-6
CDR3aa: CASSLQGASPLHF

v_gene: TRBV7-6
j_gene: TRBJ2-3
CDR3aa: CASSLGSGRTDTQYF

v_gene: TRBV3-1/TRBV3-2
j_gene: TRBJ1-3
CDR3aa: CASSQETRTSSGNTIYF

v_gene: TRBV19
j_gene: TRBJ2-1
CDR3aa: CASSLRGGNEQFF

v_gene: TRBV29-1
j_gene: TRBJ1-2
CDR3aa: CSVVFLSGAYGYTF

v_gene: TRBV11-1
j_gene: TRBJ2-7
CDR3aa: CASSLVVGLYEQYF

v_gene: TRBV2
j_gene: TRBJ1-2
CDR3aa: CASSDRGIDGYTF

v_gene: TRBV4-3
j_gene: TRBJ2-1
CDR3aa: CASSASGTNSYNEQFF

v_gene: TRBV3-1/TRBV3-2
j_gene: TRBJ2-5
CDR3aa: CASSQFLGALETQYF

v_gene: TRBV6-5
j_gene: TRBJ2-2
CDR3aa: CASIKTGGEVGELFF

v_gene: TRBV4-2
j_gene: TRBJ2-7
CDR3aa: CASSPVGSGASYEQYF

v_gene: TRBV30
j_gene: TRBJ2-3
CDR3aa: CAFLSGGGTDTQYF

v_gene: TRBV7-9
j_gene: TRBJ2-1
CDR3aa: CASSSLRVEQFF

v_gene: TRBV7-6
j_gene: TRBJ1-3
CDR3aa: CASSTPGQDSGNTIYF

v_gene: TRBV11-2
j_gene: TRBJ2-7
CDR3aa: CASSSGTLYEQYF

v_gene: TRBV10-3
j_gene: TRBJ2-7
CDR3aa: CAIREQGYEQYF

v_gene: TRBV29-1
j_gene: TRBJ2-3
CDR3aa: CSVWRDSTQYF

v_gene: TRBV4-1
j_gene: TRBJ2-7
CDR3aa: CASSLWTGTYEQYF

v_gene: TRBV4-3
j_gene: TRBJ2-3
CDR3aa: CASSQGIAGGPSTDTQYF

v_gene: TRBV6-5
j_gene: TRBJ1-4
CDR3aa: CASSSSVPTNEKLFF

v_gene: TRBV11-1
j_gene: TRBJ1-2
CDR3aa: CASSSWAGPNYGYTF

v_gene: TRBV29-1
j_gene: TRBJ1-1
CDR3aa: CSVFRVNTEAFF

v_gene: TRBV7-2
j_gene: TRBJ1-3
CDR3aa: CASSLRTGTGNTIYF

v_gene: TRBV19
j_gene: TRBJ1-5
CDR3aa: CASYGTGGAQPQHF

v_gene: TRBV5-1
j_gene: TRBJ2-7
CDR3aa: CASSWRGQGGPYEQYF

v_gene: TRBV29-1
j_gene: TRBJ1-4
CDR3aa: CSVDRGSGKLFF

v_gene: TRBV5-1
j_gene: TRBJ2-1
CDR3aa: CASSSGGAYNEQFF

v_gene: TRBV11-2
j_gene: TRBJ2-6
CDR3aa: CASSLRGQVASGANVLTF

v_gene: TRBV6-6
j_gene: TRBJ2-3
CDR3aa: CASSYPGRPGDTQYF

v_gene: TRBV6-5
j_gene: TRBJ2-5
CDR3aa: CASTRAGRETQYF

v_gene: TRBV2
j_gene: TRBJ1-6
CDR3aa: CASSDSGGNSPLHF

v_gene: TRBV5-1
j_gene: TRBJ2-2
CDR3aa: CASSLGVTGELFF

v_gene: TRBV9
j_gene: TRBJ2-7
CDR3aa: CASSVEASSGFYEQYF

v_gene: TRBV9
j_gene: TRBJ2-5
CDR3aa: CASSAPLSAVRGQETQYF

v_gene: TRBV7-8
j_gene: TRBJ2-3
CDR3aa: CASSSRTGSLDTQYF

v_gene: TRBV6-5
j_gene: TRBJ2-1
CDR3aa: CASSYSGPGGATQFF

v_gene: TRBV7-3
j_gene: TRBJ2-5
CDR3aa: CASSRGSVETQYF

v_gene: TRBV19
j_gene: TRBJ2-2
CDR3aa: CASSIGGEVTGELFF

v_gene: TRBV6-6
j_gene: TRBJ2-1
CDR3aa: CASIWTSGGRGEQFF

v_gene: TRBV2
j_gene: TRBJ2-2
CDR3aa: CASTMRGTGELFF

v_gene: TRBV5-1
j_gene: TRBJ2-1
CDR3aa: CASSSQSYNEQFF

v_gene: TRBV27
j_gene: TRBJ2-3
CDR3aa: CASSLRGLEEDTQYF

v_gene: TRBV4-1
j_gene: TRBJ2-3
CDR3aa: CASSQPGLAGGGTDTQYF

v_gene: TRBV5-1
j_gene: TRBJ2-3
CDR3aa: CASTTGDGTDTQYF

v_gene: TRBV29-1
j_gene: TRBJ2-7
CDR3aa: CSVEDVTSGYEQYF